This note documents a single T cell receptor (beta chain) sequence. What it recognizes is unknown. Profiled with immunoSEQ multiplex PCR; TCRdb holds only in-frame clones, not every one. The table lists about 130,000 clones, approximately 90% of them singletons. The data were taken from a study of cytomegalovirus exposure and HLA in healthy donors. Germline V gives CDR1 MNHNS, CDR2 SASEGT. Trimming removed 6 bases from V and 7 bases from J, with 18 bases in between. The CDR3 runs 15 residues. General observations from the study: Reports indicated that the classifier achieved high specificity and sensitivity in diagnosing cytomegalovirus status. That first-cohort TCR clusters tended to co-occur in the 95 to 150 validation repertoires was found in a later analysis.

Sequencing was performed on PBMCs. This chain uses TRBV6-1 with TRBJ1-4; a possible D gene is TRBD1 (6 bases). The receptor's source is a woman in her twenties or thirties in good health and CMV-seropositive. CDR3 protein: CASSSRYTGFEKLFF. The CDR3, as DNA: TGTGCCAGCAGCTCAAGGTATACAGGGTTTGAAAAACTGTTTTTT.